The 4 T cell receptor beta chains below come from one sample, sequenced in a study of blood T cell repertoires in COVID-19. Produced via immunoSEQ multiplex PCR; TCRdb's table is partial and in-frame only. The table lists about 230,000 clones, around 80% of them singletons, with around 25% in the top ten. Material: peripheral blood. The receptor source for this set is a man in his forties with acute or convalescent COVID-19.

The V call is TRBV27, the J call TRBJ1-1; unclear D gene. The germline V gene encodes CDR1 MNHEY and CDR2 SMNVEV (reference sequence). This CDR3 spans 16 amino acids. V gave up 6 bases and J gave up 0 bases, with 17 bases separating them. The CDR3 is CASSPSTLVMNTEAFF. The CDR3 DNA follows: TGTGCCAGCAGCCCCTCCACTTTAGTCATGAACACTGAAGCTTTCTTT.

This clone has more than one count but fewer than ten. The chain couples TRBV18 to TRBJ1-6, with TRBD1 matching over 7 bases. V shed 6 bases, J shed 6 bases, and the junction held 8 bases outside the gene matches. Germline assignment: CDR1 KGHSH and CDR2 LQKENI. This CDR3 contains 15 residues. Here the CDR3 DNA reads TGTGCCAGCTCGCCAGCGACAGGGAGTAATTCACCCCTCCACTTT. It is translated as CASSPATGSNSPLHF.

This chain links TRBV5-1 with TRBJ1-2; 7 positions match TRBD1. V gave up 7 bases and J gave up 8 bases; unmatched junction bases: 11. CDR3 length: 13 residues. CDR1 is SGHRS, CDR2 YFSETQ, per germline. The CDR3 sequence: CASRQGWNMGYTF. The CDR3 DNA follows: TGCGCCAGCCGACAGGGTTGGAATATGGGCTACACCTTC. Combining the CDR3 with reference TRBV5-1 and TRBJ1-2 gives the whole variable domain KAGVTQTPRYLIKTRGQQVTLSCSPISGHRSVSWYQQTPGQGLQFLFEYFSETQRNKGNFPGRFSGRQFSNSRSEMNVSTLELGDSALYLCASRQGWNMGYTFGSGTRLTVV.

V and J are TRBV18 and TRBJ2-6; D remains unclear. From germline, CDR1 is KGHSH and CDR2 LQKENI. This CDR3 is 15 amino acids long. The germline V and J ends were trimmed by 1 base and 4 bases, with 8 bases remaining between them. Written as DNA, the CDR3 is TGTGCCAGCTCACCACTGGCTTCAGGGGCCAACGTCCTGACTTTC. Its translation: CASSPLASGANVLTF.